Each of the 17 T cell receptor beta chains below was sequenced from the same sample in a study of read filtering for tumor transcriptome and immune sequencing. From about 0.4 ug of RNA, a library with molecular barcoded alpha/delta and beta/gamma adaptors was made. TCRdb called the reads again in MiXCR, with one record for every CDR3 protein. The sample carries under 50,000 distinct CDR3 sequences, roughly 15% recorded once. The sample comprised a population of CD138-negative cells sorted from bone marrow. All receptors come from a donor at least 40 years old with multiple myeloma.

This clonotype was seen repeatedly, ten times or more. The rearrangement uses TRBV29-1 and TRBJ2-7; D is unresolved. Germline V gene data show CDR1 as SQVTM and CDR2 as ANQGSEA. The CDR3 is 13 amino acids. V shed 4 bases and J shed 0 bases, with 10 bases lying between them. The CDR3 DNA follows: TGCAGCGTTGTGCTTTTCGGCTCCTACGAGCAGTACTTC. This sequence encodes CSVVLFGSYEQYF.

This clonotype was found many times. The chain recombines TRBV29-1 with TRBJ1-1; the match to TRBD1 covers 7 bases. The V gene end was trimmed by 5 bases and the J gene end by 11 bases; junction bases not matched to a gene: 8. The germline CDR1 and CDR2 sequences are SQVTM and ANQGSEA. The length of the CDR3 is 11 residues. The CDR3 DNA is TGCAGCGTTTCAACAGGGGTTGATGCTTTCTTT. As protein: CSVSTGVDAFF.

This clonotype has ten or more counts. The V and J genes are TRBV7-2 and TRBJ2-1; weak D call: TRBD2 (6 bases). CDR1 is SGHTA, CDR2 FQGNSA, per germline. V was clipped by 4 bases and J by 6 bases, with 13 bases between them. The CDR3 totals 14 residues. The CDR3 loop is CASSSYGTFNEQFF. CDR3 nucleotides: TGTGCCAGCAGCTCATACGGGACTTTCAATGAGCAGTTCTTC. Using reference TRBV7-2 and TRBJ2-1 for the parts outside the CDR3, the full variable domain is GAGVSQSPSNKVTEKGKDVELRCDPISGHTALYWYRQSLGQGLEFLIYFQGNSAPDKSGLPSDRFSAERTGGSVSTLTIQRTQQEDSAVYLCASSSYGTFNEQFFGPGTRLTVL.

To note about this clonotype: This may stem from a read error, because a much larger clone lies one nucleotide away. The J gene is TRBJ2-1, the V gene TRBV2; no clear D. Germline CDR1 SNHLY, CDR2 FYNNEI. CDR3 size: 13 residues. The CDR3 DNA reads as TGTGCCGGAAGTTACTCACTTTACAATGAGCAGCTCTTC. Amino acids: CAGSYSLYNEQLF.

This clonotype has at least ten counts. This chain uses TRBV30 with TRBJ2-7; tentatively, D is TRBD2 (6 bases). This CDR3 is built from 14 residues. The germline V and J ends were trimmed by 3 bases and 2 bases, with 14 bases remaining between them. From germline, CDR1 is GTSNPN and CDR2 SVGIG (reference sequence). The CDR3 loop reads CAWSPRDSTYEQYF. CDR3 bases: TGTGCCTGGAGCCCCCGGGACTCCACCTACGAGCAGTACTTC.

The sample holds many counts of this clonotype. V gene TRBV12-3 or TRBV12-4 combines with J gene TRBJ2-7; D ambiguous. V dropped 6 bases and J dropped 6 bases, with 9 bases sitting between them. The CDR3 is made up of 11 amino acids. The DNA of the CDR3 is TGTGCCAGCAGCTCCCCGGGCGAGCAGTACTTC. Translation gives CASSSPGEQYF.

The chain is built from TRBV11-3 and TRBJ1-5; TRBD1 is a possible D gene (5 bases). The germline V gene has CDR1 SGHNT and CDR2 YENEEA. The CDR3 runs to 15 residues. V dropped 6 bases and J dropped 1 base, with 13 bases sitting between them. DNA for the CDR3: TGTGCCAGCAGACCAGGGCGAGAAAGCAATCAGCCCCAGCATTTT. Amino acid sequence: CASRPGRESNQPQHF.

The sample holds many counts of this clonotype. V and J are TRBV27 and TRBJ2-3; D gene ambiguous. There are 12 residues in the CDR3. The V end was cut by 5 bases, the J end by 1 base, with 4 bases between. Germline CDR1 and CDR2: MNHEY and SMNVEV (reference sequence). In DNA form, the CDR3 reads TGTGCCAGCAGTGCCCGCACAGATACGCAGTATTTT. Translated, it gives CASSARTDTQYF.

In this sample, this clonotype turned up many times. CDR3 DNA: TGTGCCAGCAGCTTCCCCGGGTCCCAAGAGACCCAGTACTTC. Its translation is CASSFPGSQETQYF. The chain recombines TRBV11-2 with TRBJ2-5; D is undetermined. The CDR3 length is 14 residues. Germline loops: CDR1 SGHAT, CDR2 FQNNGV. Deletions cut 3 bases from V and 1 base from J, with 9 bases between.

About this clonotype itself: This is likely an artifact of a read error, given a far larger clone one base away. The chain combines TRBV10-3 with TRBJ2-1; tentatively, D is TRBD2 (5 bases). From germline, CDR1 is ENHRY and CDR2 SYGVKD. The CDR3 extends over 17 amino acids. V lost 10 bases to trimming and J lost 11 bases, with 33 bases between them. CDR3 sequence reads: CASRAPLEGRWTDKQFF. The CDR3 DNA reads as TGTGCCAGCAGAGCCCCCCTAGAGGGCAGGTGGACGGATAAGCAGTTCTTC.

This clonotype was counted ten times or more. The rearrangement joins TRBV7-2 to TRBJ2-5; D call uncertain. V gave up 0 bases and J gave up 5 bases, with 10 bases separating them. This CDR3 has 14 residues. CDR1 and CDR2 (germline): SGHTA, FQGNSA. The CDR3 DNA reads TGTGCCAGCAGCTTAGCGGGCCCCCGGGAGACCCAGTACTTC. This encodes CASSLAGPRETQYF.

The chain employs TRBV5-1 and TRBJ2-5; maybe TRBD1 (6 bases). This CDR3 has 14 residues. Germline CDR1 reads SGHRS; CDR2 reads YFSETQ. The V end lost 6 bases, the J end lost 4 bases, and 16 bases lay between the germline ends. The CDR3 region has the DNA TGCGCCAGCAAGGTACAGGGTGGGTCAGAGACCCAGTACTTC. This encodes CASKVQGGSETQYF. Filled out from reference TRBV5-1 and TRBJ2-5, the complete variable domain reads KAGVTQTPRYLIKTRGQQVTLSCSPISGHRSVSWYQQTPGQGLQFLFEYFSETQRNKGNFPGRFSGRQFSNSRSEMNVSTLELGDSALYLCASKVQGGSETQYFGPGTRLLVL.

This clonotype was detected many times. DNA for the CDR3: TGTGCCAGCACCAAGACAGGGAGCGGAGATACGCAGTATTTT. Its protein is CASTKTGSGDTQYF. The chain joins TRBV6-2 or TRBV6-3 to TRBJ2-3; 7 nucleotides match TRBD1. The CDR3 consists of 14 residues. With 7 bases clipped from V and 5 bases from J, the junction kept 9 bases outside the gene matches. Per the germline V gene, CDR1 is MNHEY and CDR2 is SVGEGT.

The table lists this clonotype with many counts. This CDR3 reads CSADDRVAEAFF. The CDR3 DNA reads as TGCAGTGCTGACGACAGGGTTGCTGAAGCTTTCTTT. The rearrangement joins TRBV20-1 to TRBJ1-1; 7 bases map to TRBD1. The CDR3 extends over 12 amino acids. Germline trimming cut 5 bases from V and 6 bases from J; bases unmatched to any gene: 6. In germline, CDR1 is DFQATT, CDR2 SNEGSKA (reference sequence).

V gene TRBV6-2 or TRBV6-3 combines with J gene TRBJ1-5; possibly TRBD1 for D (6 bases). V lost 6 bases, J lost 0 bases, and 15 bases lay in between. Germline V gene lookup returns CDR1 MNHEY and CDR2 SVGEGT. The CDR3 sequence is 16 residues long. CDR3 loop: CASRRTGTDSNQPQHF. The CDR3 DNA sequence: TGTGCCAGCAGGCGAACAGGGACGGATAGCAATCAGCCCCAGCATTTT.

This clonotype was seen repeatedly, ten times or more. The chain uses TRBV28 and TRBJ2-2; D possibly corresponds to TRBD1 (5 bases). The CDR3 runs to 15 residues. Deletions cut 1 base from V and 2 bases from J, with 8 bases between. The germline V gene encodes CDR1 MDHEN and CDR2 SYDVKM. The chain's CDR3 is CASSLYGQNTGELFF. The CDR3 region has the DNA TGTGCCAGCAGTTTATACGGACAAAACACCGGGGAGCTGTTTTTT.

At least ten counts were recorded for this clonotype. The CDR3 spells CASSVGPISGERETQYF. CDR3 sequence (DNA): TGTGCCAGCAGCGTAGGGCCGATAAGTGGAGAAAGAGAGACCCAGTACTTC. The chain couples TRBV9 to TRBJ2-5, with D unclear. Trimming took off 0 bases at V and 4 bases at J, with 19 bases between the two ends. The germline V gene has CDR1 SGDLS and CDR2 YYNGEE. This CDR3 has 17 amino acids.